This is a list of T cell receptor beta chains from one sample in a study of long-term antiretroviral therapy in people with HIV. Libraries were prepared by immunoSEQ multiplex PCR; TCRdb keeps only in-frame clonotypes and omits some of them. The sample has about 25,000 clones, roughly three quarters seen once. This material consisted of unsorted PBMCs, taken 1.1 years before starting antiretroviral therapy. Source of these receptors: a woman in her thirties or forties with HIV. The CDR3 runs from the conserved cysteine through the conserved F or W. The D gene is left open where the match is weak. Clone size is not always given. Where it is, it says once, few, many or a class for expanded clones.

cdr3_aa cdr3_nt j_call d_call clone_size v_call
CAIGGAPDTQYF TGTGCCATCGGGGGGGCGCCAGATACGCAGTATTTT TRBJ2-3 NA NA TRBV10-3
CASSGGAEAFF TGTGCCAGCTCCGGAGGTGCTGAAGCTTTCTTT TRBJ1-1 NA NA TRBV11-2
CASSVGGERGYGYTF TGTGCCAGCAGCGTAGGTGGGGAACGGGGCTATGGCTACACCTTC TRBJ1-2 NA NA TRBV9
CTRGRRNTEAFF TGCACCAGAGGGCGGAGGAACACTGAAGCTTTCTTT TRBJ1-1 NA NA TRBV1
CASSPGRTGGETQYF TGCGCCAGCAGCCCAGGCAGGACAGGGGGTGAGACCCAGTACTTC TRBJ2-5 TRBD1 NA TRBV5-1
CASSTGGRSYEQYF TGTGCCAGCAGCACGGGGGGCAGATCCTACGAGCAGTACTTC TRBJ2-7 NA NA TRBV7-6
CASSSGASGGNEQFF TGTGCCAGCAGTTCCGGGGCTAGCGGGGGTAATGAGCAGTTCTTC TRBJ2-1 TRBD2 NA TRBV6-5
CASSLGWGGSNEQFF TGTGCCAGCAGCTTGGGCTGGGGTGGGTCCAATGAGCAGTTCTTC TRBJ2-1 NA NA TRBV5-4
CASSLGGDRARNEQFF TGCGCCAGCAGCTTGGGGGGCGACAGGGCTCGCAATGAGCAGTTCTTC TRBJ2-1 TRBD1 few TRBV5-1
CASSYPGREAFF TGTGCCAGCAGTTACCCCGGACGGGAAGCTTTCTTT TRBJ1-1 NA NA TRBV6-5
CAWTHGGWNEQFF TGTGCCTGGACCCATGGTGGATGGAATGAGCAGTTCTTC TRBJ2-1 NA NA TRBV30
CASSLSHTNYEQYF TGTGCCAGCAGCTTATCTCACACCAACTACGAGCAGTACTTC TRBJ2-7 NA NA TRBV7-7
CASSPRGSDGYTF TGTGCCAGCTCACCAAGGGGAAGTGATGGCTACACCTTC TRBJ1-2 NA NA TRBV18
CASSYGNEQFF TGTGCCAGCAGTTACGGAAATGAGCAGTTCTTC TRBJ2-1 NA NA TRBV6-6
CASSPTEGSGYTF TGTGCCAGCTCACCAACGGAGGGTAGTGGCTACACCTTC TRBJ1-2 NA NA TRBV18
CASSLNPAVPKNIQYF TGTGCCAGCAGCTTAAATCCGGCGGTACCAAAAAACATTCAGTACTTC TRBJ2-4 NA few TRBV7-9
CASSLQGPLDGYTF TGTGCCAGCAGCTTGCAAGGGCCCCTCGATGGCTACACCTTC TRBJ1-2 NA NA TRBV7-9
CASSFGATNEKLFF TGTGCCAGCAGTTTCGGTGCAACTAATGAAAAACTGTTTTTT TRBJ1-4 NA once TRBV27
CASSLRQGTNTEAFF TGCGCCAGCAGCTTACGTCAGGGAACGAACACTGAAGCTTTCTTT TRBJ1-1 NA NA TRBV5-1
CASSLWGQGAQDYGYTF TGCGCCAGCAGCTTGTGGGGACAGGGGGCGCAGGACTATGGCTACACCTTC TRBJ1-2 TRBD1 NA TRBV5-1
CASSLGHKIAGVSYNEQFF TGTGCCAGCAGCTTAGGCCATAAAATAGCGGGAGTTTCCTACAATGAGCAGTTCTTC TRBJ2-1 TRBD2 NA TRBV7-6
CASSFKGLGDRKGNTIYF TGCGCCAGCAGCTTCAAGGGGCTCGGCGACAGGAAAGGAAACACCATATATTTT TRBJ1-3 NA NA TRBV5-1